This T cell receptor beta chain was captured in a study of blood T cell repertoires in COVID-19. Study-level background: Acute and convalescent COVID-19 samples came from the United States, Italy and Spain. Sources were T cells, B-cell-depleted T cells, or PBMCs; the material itself was cDNA or gDNA.

Germline CDR1 is SGHAT and CDR2 is FQNNGV. The CDR3 contains 18 residues. Trimming took off 4 bases at V and 3 bases at J, with 24 bases between the two ends. Authors' methods: By means of reference gene primer amplification, nucleated cell counts were estimated. TCRdb's copy holds only in-frame clones and misses some; the assay was immunoSEQ multiplex PCR. The DNA gave D and trimming, while V, J and clone size come from that table. Of 250,000 or so clones listed, 84% are singletons. The chain combines TRBV11-2 with TRBJ1-2, with D possibly matching TRBD1 (6 bases). The receptor comes from a woman between 35 and 50 years old who had recovered from COVID-19. The sequenced material came from peripheral blood. CDR3 residues: CASSSIRQDRPVDYGYTF. The CDR3, as DNA: TGTGCCAGCAGCTCTATACGCCAGGACAGACCAGTAGACTATGGCTACACCTTC.